The table lists the clone carrying this T cell receptor (beta chain) with many counts. The library targeted TCRbeta and was prepared with unique molecular identifiers. MiXCR, applied by TCRdb to the PCR reads, yields one record per CDR3 protein. The data show some 550,000 distinct CDR3 sequences, with approximately 20% seen just once and about 3.1% held by the top ten. This specimen belongs to a study of T-cell reconstitution after alpha-beta-depleted transplantation in children. This sequence was found in a human donor who donated a stem cell graft to a child with acute lymphoblastic leukemia. Specimen: PBMCs from the stem cell graft donor, collected from the stem cell graft.

This CDR3 is CASSLQANTGELFF. The CDR3 nucleotides read TGCGCCAGCAGCTTACAGGCGAACACCGGGGAGCTGTTTTTT. This chain connects TRBV5-1 to TRBJ2-2; D is perhaps TRBD1 (5 bases). V was clipped by 2 bases and J by 0 bases, with 5 bases between them. The CDR3 covers 14 residues. Germline assignment: CDR1 SGHRS and CDR2 YFSETQ. The variable domain in full, completed from reference TRBV5-1 and TRBJ2-2, reads KAGVTQTPRYLIKTRGQQVTLSCSPISGHRSVSWYQQTPGQGLQFLFEYFSETQRNKGNFPGRFSGRQFSNSRSEMNVSTLELGDSALYLCASSLQANTGELFFGEGSRLTVL.